A single TCR beta chain is shown here with its context. What it binds is unknown. This entry is derived from a study of blood T cell dynamics during melanoma immunotherapy. General observations from the study: Unlike progressors, later disease-control patients had W3 repertoires gaining clonality or diversity.

DNA loading was fixed at about 380 ng for all bulk PBMC samples. TCRdb's table, derived via immunoSEQ multiplex PCR, lists solely in-frame clones and lacks some. The data hold under 20,000 clones, with about 85% observed a single time. As for time point: week 3, after first cycle of checkpoint inhibitor. J was trimmed by 1 base and V by 5 bases; bases with no gene match: 6. This CDR3 is built from 15 residues. Germline loops: CDR1 MNHEY, CDR2 SVGAGI. The sample was blood, taken from a patient treated with checkpoint blockade. The chain employs TRBV6-5 and TRBJ2-7; 9 bases line up with TRBD1. The sequence was obtained from a human donor with melanoma. This CDR3 is CASSTGQGPSYEQYF. Written as DNA, the CDR3 is TGTGCCAGCAGTACCGGACAGGGGCCATCCTACGAGCAGTACTTC.